One sample yielded the 5 T cell receptor beta chains listed below, sequenced in a study of vaccination effects on CD4 cells after COVID-19. Isolating CD4+ T cells followed approximately 11 days of culture. Here immunoSEQ multiplex PCR was the method, and the copy in TCRdb shows in-frame clones only, minus some. The table includes 40,000 to 55,000 clones, around four fifths detected once. No antigens are known for them. The sample consisted of CD4+ T cells from PBMCs cultured without peptide, taken before COVID-19 vaccination. The receptors here all came from a human donor who had a prior SARS-CoV-2 infection.

This chain links TRBV11-2 with TRBJ2-5; the D gene is possibly TRBD1 (5 bases). Germline values: CDR1 SGHAT, CDR2 FQNNGV. The CDR3 totals 14 residues. V lost 6 bases to trimming and J lost 0 bases, with 11 bases between them. The chain's CDR3 is CASRKGFYQETQYF. The CDR3 DNA is TGTGCCAGCAGGAAGGGGTTCTACCAAGAGACCCAGTACTTC.

The chain employs TRBV29-1 and TRBJ2-5; D not certain. V dropped 2 bases and J dropped 5 bases, with 12 bases sitting between them. The germline V gene encodes CDR1 SQVTM and CDR2 ANQGSEA. This CDR3 region has 13 residues. In DNA, the CDR3 is TGCAGCGTTGAAATTATGCGCGGCGAGACCCAGTACTTC. Its protein is CSVEIMRGETQYF. Filled out from reference TRBV29-1 and TRBJ2-5, the complete variable domain reads SAVISQKPSRDICQRGTSLTIQCQVDSQVTMMFWYRQQPGQSLTLIATANQGSEATYESGFVIDKFPISRPNLTFSTLTVSNMSPEDSSIYLCSVEIMRGETQYFGPGTRLLVL.

This clone was observed a handful of times. The chain has TRBV10-3 and TRBJ1-2; the D gene is possibly TRBD1 (5 bases). CDR1 ENHRY and CDR2 SYGVKD come from the germline V gene. The CDR3 contains 16 residues. Trimming cost V 4 bases and J 0 bases, with 15 bases left between them. CDR3 residues: CAISVRGSRSNYGYTF. The DNA of the CDR3 is TGTGCCATCAGTGTTAGGGGATCCCGATCTAACTATGGCTACACCTTC.

This clone was observed once. This chain connects TRBV5-6 to TRBJ2-7; the D is unclear. Trimming cost V 3 bases and J 3 bases, with 16 bases left between them. CDR1 is SGHDT, CDR2 YYEEEE, per germline. The CDR3 has 15 amino acids. DNA for the CDR3: TGTGCCAGCAGCTGGAGAGACGGAGCCCTCTACGAGCAGTACTTC. Translating gives CASSWRDGALYEQYF.

The chain joins TRBV4-2 to TRBJ1-2, with a weak D call TRBD1 (6 bases). Trimming removed 5 bases at V and 4 bases at J, with 20 bases between. The CDR3 is 16 residues long. Germline CDR1 and CDR2: LGHNA and YNFKEQ. The CDR3: CASSYGQPAGSYGYTF. The CDR3 bases are TGTGCCAGCAGCTACGGACAGCCCGCTGGGAGCTATGGCTACACCTTC.